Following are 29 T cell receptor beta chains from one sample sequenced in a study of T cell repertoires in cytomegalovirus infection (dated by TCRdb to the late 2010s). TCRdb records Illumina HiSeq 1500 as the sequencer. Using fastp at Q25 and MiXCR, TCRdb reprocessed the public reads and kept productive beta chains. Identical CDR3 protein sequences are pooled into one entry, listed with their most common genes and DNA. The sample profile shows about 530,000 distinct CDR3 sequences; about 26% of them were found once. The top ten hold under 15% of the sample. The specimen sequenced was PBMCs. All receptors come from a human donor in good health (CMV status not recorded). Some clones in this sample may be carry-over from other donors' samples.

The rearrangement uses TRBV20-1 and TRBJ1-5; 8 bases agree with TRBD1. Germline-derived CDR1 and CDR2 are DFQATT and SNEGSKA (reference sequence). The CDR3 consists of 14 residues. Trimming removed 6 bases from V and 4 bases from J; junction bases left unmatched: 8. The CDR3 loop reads CSAQGQGGNQPQHF. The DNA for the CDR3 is TGCAGTGCACAAGGACAGGGTGGGAATCAGCCCCAGCATTTT.

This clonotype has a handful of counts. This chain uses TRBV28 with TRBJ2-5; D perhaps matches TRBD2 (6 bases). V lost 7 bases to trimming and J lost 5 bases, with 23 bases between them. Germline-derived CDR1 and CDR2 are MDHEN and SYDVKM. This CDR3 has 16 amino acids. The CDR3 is CASTSPGGAEGETQYF. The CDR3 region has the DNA TGTGCCAGCACCAGCCCAGGAGGGGCGGAGGGGGAGACCCAGTACTTC.

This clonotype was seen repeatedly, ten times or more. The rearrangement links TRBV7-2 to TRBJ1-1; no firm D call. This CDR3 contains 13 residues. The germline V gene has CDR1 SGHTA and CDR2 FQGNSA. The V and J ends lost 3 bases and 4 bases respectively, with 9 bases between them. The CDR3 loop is CASSFGVGTEAFF. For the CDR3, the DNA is TGTGCCAGCAGCTTCGGGGTGGGCACTGAAGCTTTCTTT.

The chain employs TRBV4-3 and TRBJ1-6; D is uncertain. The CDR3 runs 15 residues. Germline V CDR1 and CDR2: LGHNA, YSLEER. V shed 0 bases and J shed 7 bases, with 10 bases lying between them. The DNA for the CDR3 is TGCGCCAGCAGCCAAGATCAGGCCGGAAATTCACCCCTCCACTTT. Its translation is CASSQDQAGNSPLHF.

CDR3 in DNA: TGTGCCAGCAGTTACAACGACCGGGGTAATTCACCCCTCCACTTT. Protein sequence: CASSYNDRGNSPLHF. The chain employs TRBV6-2 or TRBV6-3 and TRBJ1-6; D unresolved. V shed 2 bases and J shed 6 bases, with 11 bases lying between them. Germline CDR1 is MNHEY and CDR2 is SVGEGT. This CDR3 contains 15 residues.

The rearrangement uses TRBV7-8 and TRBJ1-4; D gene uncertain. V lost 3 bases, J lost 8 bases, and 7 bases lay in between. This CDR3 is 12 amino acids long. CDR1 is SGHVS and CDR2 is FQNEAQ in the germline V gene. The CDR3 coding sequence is TGTGCCAGCAGCTTGAATGGGGAAAAACTGTTTTTT. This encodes CASSLNGEKLFF.

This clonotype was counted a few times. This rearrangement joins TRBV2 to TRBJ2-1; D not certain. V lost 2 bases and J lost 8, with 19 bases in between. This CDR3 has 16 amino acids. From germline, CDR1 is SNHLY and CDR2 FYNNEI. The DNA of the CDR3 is TGTGCCAGCAGTGAAAGAAAATCGATCCGTTCTGATGAGCAGTTCTTC. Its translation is CASSERKSIRSDEQFF. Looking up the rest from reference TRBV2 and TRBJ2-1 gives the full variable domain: EPEVTQTPSHQVTQMGQEVILRCVPISNHLYFYWYRQILGQKVEFLVSFYNNEISEKSEIFDDQFSVERPDGSNFTLKIRSTKLEDSAMYFCASSERKSIRSDEQFFGPGTRLTVL.

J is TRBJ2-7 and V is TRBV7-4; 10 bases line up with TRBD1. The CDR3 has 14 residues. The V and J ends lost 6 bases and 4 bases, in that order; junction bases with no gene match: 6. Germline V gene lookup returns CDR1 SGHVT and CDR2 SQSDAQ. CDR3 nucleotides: TGTGCCAGCAGTACGGGGACAGGGGTGTACGAGCAGTACTTC. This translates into CASSTGTGVYEQYF.

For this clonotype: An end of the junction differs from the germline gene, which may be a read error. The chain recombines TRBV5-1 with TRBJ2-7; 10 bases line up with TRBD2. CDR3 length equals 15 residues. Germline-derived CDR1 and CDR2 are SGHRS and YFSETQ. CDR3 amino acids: CASSFSLAGAGEQYF. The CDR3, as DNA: TGTGCCAGCAGTTTTTCCCTAGCGGGAGCTGGCGAGCAGTACTTC.

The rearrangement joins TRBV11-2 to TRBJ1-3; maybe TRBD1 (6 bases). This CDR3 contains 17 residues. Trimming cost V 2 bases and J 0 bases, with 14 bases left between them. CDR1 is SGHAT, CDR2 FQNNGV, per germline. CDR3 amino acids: CASSLTGGSLSGNTIYF. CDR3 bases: TGTGCCAGCAGCTTAACGGGGGGCAGCCTCTCTGGAAACACCATATATTTT. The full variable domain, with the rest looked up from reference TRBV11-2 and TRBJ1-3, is EAGVAQSPRYKIIEKRQSVAFWCNPISGHATLYWYQQILGQGPKLLIQFQNNGVVDDSQLPKDRFSAERLKGVDSTLKIQPAKLEDSAVYLCASSLTGGSLSGNTIYFGEGSWLTVV.

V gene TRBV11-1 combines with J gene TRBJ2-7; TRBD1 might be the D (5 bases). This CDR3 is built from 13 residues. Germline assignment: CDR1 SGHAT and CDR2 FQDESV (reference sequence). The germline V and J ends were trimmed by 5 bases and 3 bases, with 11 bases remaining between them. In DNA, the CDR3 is TGTGCCAGCAGCATACCACAGGTCTACGAGCAGTACTTC. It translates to CASSIPQVYEQYF.

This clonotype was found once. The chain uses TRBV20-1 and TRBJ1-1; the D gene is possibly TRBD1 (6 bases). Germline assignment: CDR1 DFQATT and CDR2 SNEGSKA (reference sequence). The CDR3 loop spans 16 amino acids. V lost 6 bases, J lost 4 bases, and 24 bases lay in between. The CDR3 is CSAPEFGGPGGTEAFF. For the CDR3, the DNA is TGCAGTGCACCCGAATTCGGGGGGCCCGGGGGCACTGAAGCTTTCTTT.

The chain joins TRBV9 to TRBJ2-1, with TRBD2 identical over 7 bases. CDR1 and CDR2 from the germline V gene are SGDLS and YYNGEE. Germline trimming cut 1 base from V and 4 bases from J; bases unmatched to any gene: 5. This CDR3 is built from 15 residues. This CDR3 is CASSVLSGKYNEQFF. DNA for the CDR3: TGTGCCAGCAGCGTACTGAGCGGGAAATACAATGAGCAGTTCTTC.

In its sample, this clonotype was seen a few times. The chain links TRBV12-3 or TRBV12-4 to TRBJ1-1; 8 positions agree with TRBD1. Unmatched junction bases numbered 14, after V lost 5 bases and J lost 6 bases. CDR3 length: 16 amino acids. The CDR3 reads CASSPPWTGKTAEAFF. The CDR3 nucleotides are TGTGCCAGCAGTCCGCCCTGGACAGGGAAGACCGCTGAAGCTTTCTTT.

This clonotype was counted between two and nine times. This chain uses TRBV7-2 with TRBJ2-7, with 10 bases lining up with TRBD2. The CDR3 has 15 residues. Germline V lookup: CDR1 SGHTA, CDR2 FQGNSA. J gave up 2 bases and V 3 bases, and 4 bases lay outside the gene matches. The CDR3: CASSFTSGIPYEQYF. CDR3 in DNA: TGTGCCAGCAGCTTCACTAGCGGGATCCCCTACGAGCAGTACTTC.

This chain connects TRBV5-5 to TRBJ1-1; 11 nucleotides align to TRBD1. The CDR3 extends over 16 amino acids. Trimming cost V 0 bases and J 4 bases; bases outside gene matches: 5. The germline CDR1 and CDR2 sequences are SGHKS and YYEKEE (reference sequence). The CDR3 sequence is CASSLGPGQGGTEAFF. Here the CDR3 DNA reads TGTGCCAGCAGCTTGGGACCGGGACAGGGGGGCACTGAAGCTTTCTTT.

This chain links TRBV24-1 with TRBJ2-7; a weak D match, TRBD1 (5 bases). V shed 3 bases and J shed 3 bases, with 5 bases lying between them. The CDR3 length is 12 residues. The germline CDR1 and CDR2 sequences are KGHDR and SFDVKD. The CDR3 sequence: CATSDRGYEQYF. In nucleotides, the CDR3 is TGTGCCACCAGTGATAGGGGCTACGAGCAGTACTTC.

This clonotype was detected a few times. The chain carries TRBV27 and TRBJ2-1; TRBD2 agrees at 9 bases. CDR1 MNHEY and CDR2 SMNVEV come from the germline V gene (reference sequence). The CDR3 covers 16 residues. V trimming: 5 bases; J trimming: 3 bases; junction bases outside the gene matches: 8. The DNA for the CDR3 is TGTGCCAGCAGTCCGACAACTAGCGGGTACTACAATGAGCAGTTCTTC. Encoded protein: CASSPTTSGYYNEQFF.

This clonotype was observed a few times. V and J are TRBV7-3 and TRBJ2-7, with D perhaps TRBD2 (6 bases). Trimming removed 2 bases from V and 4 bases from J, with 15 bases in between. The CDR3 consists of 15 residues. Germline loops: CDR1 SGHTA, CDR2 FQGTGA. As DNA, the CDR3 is TGTGCCAGCAGCTTACTCGGACTACCCGAATACGAGCAGTACTTC. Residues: CASSLLGLPEYEQYF.

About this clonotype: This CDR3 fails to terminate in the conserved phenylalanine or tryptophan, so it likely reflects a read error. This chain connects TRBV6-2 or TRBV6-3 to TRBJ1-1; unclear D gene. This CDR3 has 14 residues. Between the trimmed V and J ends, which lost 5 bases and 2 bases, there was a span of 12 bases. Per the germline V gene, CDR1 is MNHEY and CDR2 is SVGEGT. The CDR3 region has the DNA TGTGCCAGCAGTCAAGGACCGGGCAACACTGAAGCTTTCCTT. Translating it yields CASSQGPGNTEAFL.

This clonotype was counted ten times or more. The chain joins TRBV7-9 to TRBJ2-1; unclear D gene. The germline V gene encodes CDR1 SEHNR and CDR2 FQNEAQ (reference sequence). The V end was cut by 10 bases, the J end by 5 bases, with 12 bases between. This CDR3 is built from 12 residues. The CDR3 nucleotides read TGTGCCACTGTCATGACGGACAATGAGCAGTTCTTC. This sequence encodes CATVMTDNEQFF.

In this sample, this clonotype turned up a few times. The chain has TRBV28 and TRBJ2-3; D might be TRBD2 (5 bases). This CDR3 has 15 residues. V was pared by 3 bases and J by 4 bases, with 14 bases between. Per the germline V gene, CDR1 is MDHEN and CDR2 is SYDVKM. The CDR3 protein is CASSFVDSRADTQYF. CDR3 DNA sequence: TGTGCCAGCAGTTTCGTCGATTCGAGGGCAGATACGCAGTATTTT.

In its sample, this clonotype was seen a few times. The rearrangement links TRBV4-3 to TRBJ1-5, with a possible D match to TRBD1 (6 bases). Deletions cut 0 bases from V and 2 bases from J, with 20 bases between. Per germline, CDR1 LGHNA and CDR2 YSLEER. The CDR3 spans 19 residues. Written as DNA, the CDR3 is TGCGCCAGCAGCCAAGATACGGGCCAGGGGTTGGCGGGCAATCAGCCCCAGCATTTT. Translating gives CASSQDTGQGLAGNQPQHF.

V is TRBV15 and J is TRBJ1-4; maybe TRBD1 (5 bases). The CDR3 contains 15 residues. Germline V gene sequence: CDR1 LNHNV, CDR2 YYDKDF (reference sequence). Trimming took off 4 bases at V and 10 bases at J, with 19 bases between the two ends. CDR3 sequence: CATSTDRGLSGKLFF. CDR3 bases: TGTGCCACCAGCACCGACAGAGGACTTTCAGGAAAACTGTTTTTT.

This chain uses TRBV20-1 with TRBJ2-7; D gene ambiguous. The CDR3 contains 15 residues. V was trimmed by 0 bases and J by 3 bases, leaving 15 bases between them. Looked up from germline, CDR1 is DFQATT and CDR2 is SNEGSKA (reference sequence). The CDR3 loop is CSARDTTRVHYEQYV. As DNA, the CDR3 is TGCAGTGCTAGAGACACCACACGGGTCCACTACGAGCAGTACGTC.

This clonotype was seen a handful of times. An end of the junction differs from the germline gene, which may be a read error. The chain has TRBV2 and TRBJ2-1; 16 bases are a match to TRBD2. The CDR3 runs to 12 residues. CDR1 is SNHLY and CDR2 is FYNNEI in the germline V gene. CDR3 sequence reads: CASRGTSGRAPF. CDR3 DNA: TGTGCCAGCAGAGGGACTAGCGGGAGGGCTCCCTTC.

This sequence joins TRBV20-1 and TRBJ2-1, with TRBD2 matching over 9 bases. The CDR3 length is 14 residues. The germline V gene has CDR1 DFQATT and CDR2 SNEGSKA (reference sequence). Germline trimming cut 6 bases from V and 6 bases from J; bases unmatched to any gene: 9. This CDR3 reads CSALSGSGSNEQFF. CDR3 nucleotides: TGCAGTGCCCTTAGCGGGAGTGGGAGCAATGAGCAGTTCTTC.

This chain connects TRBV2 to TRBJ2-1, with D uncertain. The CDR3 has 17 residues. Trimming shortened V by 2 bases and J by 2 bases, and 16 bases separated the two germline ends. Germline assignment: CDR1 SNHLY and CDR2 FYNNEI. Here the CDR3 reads CASSERLVGTTYNEQFF. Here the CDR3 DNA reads TGTGCCAGCAGTGAAAGATTGGTGGGAACCACCTACAATGAGCAGTTCTTC.

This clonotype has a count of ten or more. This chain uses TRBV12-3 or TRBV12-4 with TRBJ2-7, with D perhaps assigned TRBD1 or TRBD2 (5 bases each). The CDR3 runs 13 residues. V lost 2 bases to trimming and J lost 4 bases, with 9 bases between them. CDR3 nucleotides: TGTGCCAGCAGTTTATCCAGGGAGTACGAGCAGTACTTC. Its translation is CASSLSREYEQYF.